This T cell receptor beta chain emerged from a study of blood T cell repertoires in COVID-19. Study in general: Some COVID-19 samples were acute and others convalescent; all came from the United States, Italy and Spain. PBMCs, B-cell-depleted T cells, or T cells were the source of the cDNA or gDNA that made up the material.

In the original workflow: Reference gene primers were amplified, and this amplification served to estimate nucleated cell counts. Profiling relied on immunoSEQ multiplex PCR, and the TCRdb table lists in-frame clones only, not all of them. V and J calls and clone size are as listed in that table; D and trimming were resolved from the DNA. The table lists some 57,000 clones, over 75% of them singletons. The junction had 7 bases not matched to a gene; V was cut back by 4 bases and J by 3 bases. Germline V CDR1 and CDR2: SQVTM, ANQGSEA. The CDR3 has 14 amino acids. Material for sequencing was peripheral blood. The J gene is TRBJ2-7, the V gene TRBV29-1; 9 bases match TRBD1. This clonotype was obtained from a human donor in a cohort sampled during active COVID-19. CDR3 in amino acids: CSVGPGTGSYEQYF. DNA for the CDR3: TGCAGCGTTGGCCCCGGGACAGGGAGCTACGAGCAGTACTTC.